These 16 T cell receptor beta chains originate from one sample sequenced in a study of blood T cell repertoires in COVID-19. Sequencing was performed with immunoSEQ multiplex PCR; in TCRdb, only in-frame clones are kept and a portion is missing. Of around 230,000 clones in the sample, around 83% were seen once. The sequencing sample was made of peripheral blood. The source is a woman between 45 and 65 years old with acute or convalescent COVID-19.

This clone has a handful of counts. This chain uses TRBV5-1 with TRBJ1-6, with 7 bases aligning to TRBD1. In germline, CDR1 is SGHRS, CDR2 YFSETQ. With V trimmed by 4 bases and J by 6 bases, 4 bases remained unmatched. The CDR3 spans 14 residues. CDR3 in DNA: TGCGCCAGCAGCACGGGACAGACTAATTCACCCCTCCACTTT. Translating gives CASSTGQTNSPLHF.

V usage is TRBV2 and J usage is TRBJ1-2; 10 nucleotides agree with TRBD1. The CDR3 contains 14 residues. Per germline, CDR1 SNHLY and CDR2 FYNNEI. With V trimmed by 7 bases and J by 2 bases, 4 bases remained unmatched. CDR3 DNA: TGTGCCAGCACTATGACAGGGGGCAACTATGGCTACACCTTC. As protein: CASTMTGGNYGYTF.

The chain has TRBV5-1 and TRBJ2-7, with 11 bases that match TRBD2. This CDR3 has 16 amino acids. CDR1 SGHRS and CDR2 YFSETQ come from the germline V gene. V was pared by 0 bases and J by 6 bases, with 8 bases of the junction left unmatched. The CDR3 sequence: CASSLEGTSGQGEQYF. CDR3 coding DNA: TGCGCCAGCAGCTTGGAAGGGACTAGCGGTCAGGGCGAGCAGTACTTC. Full variable domain (rest looked up from reference TRBV5-1 and TRBJ2-7): KAGVTQTPRYLIKTRGQQVTLSCSPISGHRSVSWYQQTPGQGLQFLFEYFSETQRNKGNFPGRFSGRQFSNSRSEMNVSTLELGDSALYLCASSLEGTSGQGEQYFGPGTRLTVT.

V is TRBV28 and J is TRBJ2-7; D is ambiguous. Looked up from germline, CDR1 is MDHEN and CDR2 is SYDVKM. Trimming took 5 bases from V and 0 from J, leaving 11 bases between them. The CDR3 covers 14 residues. CDR3 coding DNA: TGTGCCAGCAGTCCCAGATTAAACTCCTACGAGCAGTACTTC. This encodes CASSPRLNSYEQYF.

The chain has TRBV27 and TRBJ1-2; TRBD1 might be the D (5 bases). The CDR3 runs to 13 residues. V was cut by 5 bases and J by 5 bases, with 12 bases left in between. CDR1 is MNHEY and CDR2 is SMNVEV in the germline V gene (reference sequence). The CDR3 loop reads CASSKSTEYGYTF. DNA for the CDR3: TGTGCCAGCAGTAAATCGACAGAATATGGCTACACCTTC.

J is TRBJ2-1 and V is TRBV7-2, with 11 bases lining up with TRBD1. The CDR3 covers 15 residues. The germline CDR1 and CDR2 sequences are SGHTA and FQGNSA. Unmatched junction bases numbered 9, after V lost 7 bases and J lost 7 bases. CDR3 protein: CASNKRDRGTNEQFF. For the CDR3, the DNA is TGTGCCAGCAACAAACGGGACAGGGGGACTAATGAGCAGTTCTTC.

The gene calls are TRBV19 and TRBJ1-2, with D possibly being TRBD1 (6 bases). The V end lost 5 bases, the J end lost 6 bases, and 16 bases lay between the germline ends. This CDR3 contains 14 residues. Germline CDR1 reads LNHDA; CDR2 reads SQIVND (reference sequence). The CDR3 sequence: CASSVIGQRDGYTF. The CDR3 DNA follows: TGTGCCAGTAGTGTCATAGGACAGAGAGATGGCTACACCTTC.

The chain links TRBV25-1 to TRBJ1-2; no reliable D call. This CDR3 spans 14 amino acids. Germline CDR1 MGHDK, CDR2 SYGVNS. V was clipped by 4 bases and J by 4 bases, with 13 bases between them. The CDR3 DNA is TGTGCCAGCAGTGCTTGGGGAGGGTCCTATGGCTACACCTTC. Translation: CASSAWGGSYGYTF.

This chain links TRBV24-1 with TRBJ2-5; a weak D match, TRBD2 (6 bases). Germline assignment: CDR1 KGHDR and CDR2 SFDVKD. V was clipped by 6 bases and J by 5 bases, with 24 bases between them. CDR3 length: 17 residues. The CDR3 bases are TGTGCCACCAGTCAATATGGGGGGACCGCTGGCTGGGAGACCCAGTACTTC. Encoded protein: CATSQYGGTAGWETQYF.

This clone was seen only once. The V call is TRBV28, the J call TRBJ1-2, with D unclear. Germline CDR1 reads MDHEN; CDR2 reads SYDVKM. Trimming took 4 bases from V and 2 from J, leaving 14 bases between them. This CDR3 is 15 amino acids long. In DNA, the CDR3 is TGTGCCAGCAGTTACTACTTGGGTTCCAACTATGGCTACACCTTC. Its translation: CASSYYLGSNYGYTF.

In DNA form, the CDR3 reads TGTGCCAGTAGTTTTGGACAGGGTGATGGGCAGTTCTTC. Protein: CASSFGQGDGQFF. This rearrangement joins TRBV19 to TRBJ2-1; 8 nucleotides match TRBD1. Unmatched junction bases numbered 9, after V lost 5 bases and J lost 12 bases. This CDR3 spans 13 amino acids. The germline V gene encodes CDR1 LNHDA and CDR2 SQIVND (reference sequence).

This chain joins TRBV11-2 and TRBJ2-1, with TRBD2 matching over 10 bases. The CDR3 is 17 residues long. Germline assignment: CDR1 SGHAT and CDR2 FQNNGV. J lost 8 bases, V lost 3 bases, and 13 bases had no gene match. DNA of the CDR3: TGTGCCAGCAGCTTCGGGAGCGGGAGGGCCGCACGGGATGAGCAGTTCTTC. It translates to CASSFGSGRAARDEQFF.

V is TRBV10-2 and J is TRBJ2-5; 7 nucleotides align to TRBD2. CDR1 and CDR2 from the germline V gene are WSHSY and SAAADI. The CDR3 runs to 13 residues. Germline trimming cut 7 bases from V and 5 bases from J; bases unmatched to any gene: 7. CDR3 sequence: CASKTGGGETQYF. The CDR3 DNA reads as TGCGCCAGCAAGACGGGAGGAGGGGAGACCCAGTACTTC.

The chain uses TRBV19 and TRBJ2-1; the D gene is possibly TRBD2 (6 bases). Trimming removed 4 bases from V and 2 bases from J, with 12 bases in between. Germline CDR1 is LNHDA and CDR2 is SQIVND (reference sequence). The CDR3 spans 15 residues. CDR3 amino acids: CASSTRRDPYNEQFF. CDR3 coding DNA: TGTGCCAGTAGTACGAGGCGGGACCCCTACAATGAGCAGTTCTTC.

The J gene is TRBJ2-7, the V gene TRBV5-4, with D hard to call. This CDR3 has 13 residues. Trimming shortened V by 0 bases and J by 3 bases, and 7 bases separated the two germline ends. Germline CDR1 is SGHNT and CDR2 is YYREEE (reference sequence). The DNA for the CDR3 is TGTGCCAGCAGCTTGGACGCGGTCTACGAGCAGTACTTC. Its translation is CASSLDAVYEQYF. The full variable domain, in which reference TRBV5-4 and TRBJ2-7 provide the parts outside the CDR3, is ETGVTQSPTHLIKTRGQQVTLRCSSQSGHNTVSWYQQALGQGPQFIFQYYREEENGRGNFPPRFSGLQFPNYSSELNVNALELDDSALYLCASSLDAVYEQYFGPGTRLTVT.

The rearrangement uses TRBV24-1 and TRBJ2-2, with D possibly TRBD2 on 5 matching bases. There are 15 residues in the CDR3. CDR1 and CDR2 (germline): KGHDR, SFDVKD. The V end was cut by 8 bases, the J end by 1 base, with 13 bases between. CDR3 amino acids: CATKGGGLNTGELFF. DNA of the CDR3: TGTGCCACCAAAGGTGGCGGACTGAACACCGGGGAGCTGTTTTTT.